This T cell receptor (beta chain) originates from a study of cytomegalovirus exposure and HLA in healthy donors. The study ran its PCR with 60 Vbeta and 13 Jbeta primers. Here immunoSEQ multiplex PCR was the method, and the copy in TCRdb shows in-frame clones only, minus some. Of 150,000 to 200,000 clones in the sample, over 70% were seen once. Study-wide results and caveats: The likely origin of a cluster of highly shared sequence variants was a sequencing artifact.

Concerning this clone itself: Its antigen is unidentified.

Germline CDR1 is MDHEN and CDR2 is SYDVKM. V was cut by 6 bases and J by 9 bases, with 6 bases left in between. The CDR3 is 10 residues long. The V call is TRBV28, the J call TRBJ2-1; no firm D call. The source is a woman in her 40s in good health and CMV-seronegative. The sequencing input was PBMCs. The CDR3 DNA reads TGTGCCAGCAGACATGGTGAGCAGTTCTTC. Amino acids: CASRHGEQFF.